The clone carrying this TCR beta chain was seen many times. The data derive from a study of spatial heterogeneity in lung cancer. Each molecule of TCR cDNA was tagged with one unique molecular identifier. MiXCR, applied by TCRdb to the 5' RACE reads, yields one record per CDR3 protein. The sample lists approximately 44,000 distinct CDR3 sequences; over 9.5% were seen once. The time point here: sample taken at primary tumor resection. Tumor, nontumor lung or frozen PBMC supplied whole RNA that was sequenced unsorted. The donors comprised roughly 71 untreated early-stage non-small cell lung cancer patients. The material sequenced was PBMCs, taken at surgery. This TCR was sampled from a female donor with early-stage non-small cell lung cancer.

The CDR3 protein is CASSPVAPDTQYF. CDR3 nucleotides: TGTGCCAGCAGTCCGGTGGCGCCAGATACGCAGTATTTT. The chain combines TRBV28 with TRBJ2-3; D unresolved. Germline CDR1 is MDHEN and CDR2 is SYDVKM. The CDR3 contains 13 residues. Trimming took off 5 bases at V and 4 bases at J, with 10 bases between the two ends.